Below are 16 T cell receptor beta chains sequenced from a single sample in a study of blood T cell repertoires in COVID-19. Sequencing was performed with immunoSEQ multiplex PCR; in TCRdb, only in-frame clones are kept and a portion is missing. The sample carries roughly 410,000 clones, approximately 87% recorded once. Sequenced input: peripheral blood. These receptor sequences come from a woman in her sixties with COVID-19, enrolled during active disease.

This clone came up a few times. The chain combines TRBV7-2 with TRBJ1-3; 8 bases line up with TRBD1. The CDR3 length is 13 residues. The germline V gene has CDR1 SGHTA and CDR2 FQGNSA. With V trimmed by 5 bases and J by 11 bases, 8 bases remained unmatched. The CDR3 coding sequence is TGTGCCAGCAGCGCTGGGACAGGTAAAGCCATATATTTT. Its translation: CASSAGTGKAIYF.

The chain recombines TRBV5-1 with TRBJ2-7; 8 positions match TRBD1. V was clipped by 2 bases and J by 4 bases; unmatched bases: 8. CDR1 SGHRS and CDR2 YFSETQ come from the germline V gene. The CDR3 has 15 residues. The CDR3 coding sequence is TGCGCCAGCAGCTTTCAGACAGGGGTAAGGTACGAGCAGTACTTC. This encodes CASSFQTGVRYEQYF.

The chain joins TRBV5-1 to TRBJ2-1; D ambiguous. Germline V gives CDR1 SGHRS, CDR2 YFSETQ. CDR3 size: 16 residues. Between the trimmed V and J ends, which lost 2 bases and 7 bases, there was a span of 19 bases. In DNA form, the CDR3 reads TGCGCCAGCAGCTTTATCCCCTCTCGAGTTAATAATGAGCAGTTCTTC. It specifies CASSFIPSRVNNEQFF.

V and J are TRBV28 and TRBJ2-1; 11 nucleotides match TRBD2. Germline V lookup: CDR1 MDHEN, CDR2 SYDVKM. V trimming: 6 bases; J trimming: 1 base; junction bases outside the gene matches: 8. This CDR3 contains 17 residues. CDR3 protein: CASSSSGGSWSYNEQFF. CDR3 nucleotide sequence: TGTGCCAGCAGCTCTAGCGGGGGGTCATGGTCCTACAATGAGCAGTTCTTC.

This sequence joins TRBV25-1 and TRBJ2-7; a weak D match, TRBD1 (6 bases). The ends were cut back, 6 bases at V and 4 bases at J, with 10 bases in the middle. This CDR3 has 12 residues. The germline CDR1 and CDR2 sequences are MGHDK and SYGVNS. CDR3: CASSYQGYEQYF. CDR3 DNA: TGTGCCAGCAGCTACCAGGGGTACGAGCAGTACTTC.

The chain recombines TRBV25-1 with TRBJ2-7; TRBD2 is a possible D gene (6 bases). The CDR3 consists of 14 residues. Trimming removed 5 bases at V and 5 bases at J, with 16 bases between. Looked up from germline, CDR1 is MGHDK and CDR2 is SYGVNS. The CDR3 reads CASSKGTWGDEQYF. The DNA for the CDR3 is TGTGCCAGCAGTAAAGGGACCTGGGGGGACGAGCAGTACTTC.

This clone came up a few times. Here the CDR3 DNA reads TGTGCCAGCTCACCACCCGAGACTAGCGGTGAGACCCAGTACTTC. The encoded protein is CASSPPETSGETQYF. This chain uses TRBV18 with TRBJ2-5, with 9 bases matching TRBD2. With V trimmed by 0 bases and J by 5 bases, 4 bases remained unmatched. The CDR3 runs 15 residues. Germline V gives CDR1 KGHSH, CDR2 LQKENI.

The chain has TRBV15 and TRBJ2-2; 8 bases are shared with TRBD1. With 1 base clipped from V and 5 bases from J, the junction kept 9 bases outside the gene matches. CDR3 length: 17 residues. Per germline, CDR1 LNHNV and CDR2 YYDKDF (reference sequence). The DNA of the CDR3 is TGTGCCACCAGCAGAGCCGCAGGGGGCTCGGGGACCGGGGAGCTGTTTTTT. Translating it yields CATSRAAGGSGTGELFF.

The chain employs TRBV4-2 and TRBJ1-3; D is uncertain. The CDR3 contains 17 residues. Trimming shortened V by 0 bases and J by 0 bases, and 12 bases separated the two germline ends. The germline CDR1 and CDR2 sequences are LGHNA and YNFKEQ. The CDR3 is CASSQDGRQSSGNTIYF. In DNA, the CDR3 is TGTGCCAGCAGCCAAGATGGGCGTCAGAGCTCTGGAAACACCATATATTTT.

This clone was observed once. This chain connects TRBV6-5 to TRBJ2-3; 7 positions match TRBD1. The germline gives CDR1 MNHEY, CDR2 SVGAGI. The CDR3 is 15 residues long. With 10 bases clipped from V and 1 base from J, the junction kept 11 bases outside the gene matches. CDR3 protein: CATEKSTGRTDTQYF. The DNA for the CDR3 is TGTGCCACCGAAAAGTCGACAGGGCGCACAGATACGCAGTATTTT.

This chain uses TRBV11-2 with TRBJ1-2; no reliable D call. Trimming removed 3 bases at V and 8 bases at J, with 13 bases between. The CDR3 totals 13 residues. Germline CDR1 reads SGHAT; CDR2 reads FQNNGV. CDR3 loop: CASSFDTPGGYTF. The CDR3 nucleotides read TGTGCCAGCAGCTTCGACACCCCCGGAGGCTACACCTTC.

This chain links TRBV5-1 with TRBJ1-3; D is unresolved. From germline, CDR1 is SGHRS and CDR2 YFSETQ. The CDR3 extends over 14 amino acids. Trimming cost V 3 bases and J 3 bases, with 10 bases left between them. The CDR3 is CASSYAEGGNTIYF. CDR3 in DNA: TGCGCCAGCAGCTACGCGGAGGGTGGAAACACCATATATTTT.

The chain links TRBV3-1 (or the pseudogene TRBV3-2) to TRBJ2-7; tentative D call: TRBD2 (6 bases). The germline V gene has CDR1 LGHDT and CDR2 YNNKEL (reference sequence). V was clipped by 6 bases and J by 3 bases, with 12 bases between them. The CDR3 is 13 residues long. The CDR3 DNA reads as TGTGCCAGCAGAGGATTGGGGGGCTACGAGCAGTACTTC. Its protein is CASRGLGGYEQYF.

This chain links TRBV9 with TRBJ1-1; a weak D match, TRBD1 (5 bases). The CDR3 is made up of 13 amino acids. CDR1 and CDR2 (germline): SGDLS, YYNGEE. The V and J ends lost 0 bases and 7 bases respectively, with 10 bases between them. The CDR3 coding sequence is TGTGCCAGCAGCGTAGTTTGGGGGGGTGAAGCTTTCTTT. It translates to CASSVVWGGEAFF.

This clone has ten or more counts. This chain connects TRBV5-1 to TRBJ1-1; D is undetermined. The CDR3 consists of 15 residues. Trimming stripped 6 bases from V and 1 base from J, with 16 bases between. Germline V gene data show CDR1 as SGHRS and CDR2 as YFSETQ. CDR3 loop: CASTHLNPGNTEAFF. For the CDR3, the DNA is TGCGCCAGCACCCACTTAAATCCGGGGAACACTGAAGCTTTCTTT.

This clone was found once. This rearrangement joins TRBV2 to TRBJ2-5; 9 bases fit TRBD1. The CDR3 has 16 amino acids. CDR1 is SNHLY and CDR2 is FYNNEI in the germline V gene. The V gene end was trimmed by 5 bases and the J gene end by 0 bases; junction bases not matched to a gene: 7. CDR3 loop: CASSKPGQGYQETQYF. CDR3 sequence (DNA): TGTGCCAGCAGTAAACCGGGACAGGGCTACCAAGAGACCCAGTACTTC.